These 28 T cell receptor beta chains came from one sample sequenced in a study of control samples from healthy donors and cancer patients. Assay used: immunoSEQ multiplex PCR; TCRdb lists only in-frame clones, some missing. The data contain over 200,000 clones, approximately 80% of them singletons. Sample: PBMCs. These receptors were taken from a woman aged 55-70 years with lung cancer.

V gene TRBV30 combines with J gene TRBJ2-4; D uncertain. The V gene's germline CDR1 is GTSNPN and CDR2 SVGIG (reference sequence). Trimming shortened V by 4 bases and J by 3 bases, and 13 bases separated the two germline ends. The CDR3 runs to 14 residues. The CDR3 nucleotides read TGTGCCTGGAATTGGGGTCGTGGCAAAAACATTCAGTACTTC. It encodes CAWNWGRGKNIQYF.

The rearrangement uses TRBV5-5 and TRBJ2-3; D gene unclear. The CDR3 extends over 16 amino acids. V gave up 0 bases and J gave up 3 bases, with 14 bases separating them. Germline values: CDR1 SGHKS, CDR2 YYEKEE (reference sequence). The DNA of the CDR3 is TGTGCCAGCAGCTTGGCGGGCCGGGCAGATACAGATACGCAGTATTTT. This encodes CASSLAGRADTDTQYF. Based on the CDR3 plus reference TRBV5-5 and TRBJ2-3, the full variable domain is DAGVTQSPTHLIKTRGQQVTLRCSPISGHKSVSWYQQVLGQGPQFIFQYYEKEERGRGNFPDRFSARQFPNYSSELNVNALLLGDSALYLCASSLAGRADTDTQYFGPGTRLTVL.

The chain uses TRBV29-1 and TRBJ2-2; 10 bases fit TRBD1. This CDR3 has 16 amino acids. Losses at the gene ends were 5 bases for V and 6 bases for J; bases not matched to a gene: 12. Germline V gene data show CDR1 as SQVTM and CDR2 as ANQGSEA. In nucleotides, the CDR3 is TGCAGCGTTCTTCCGACAGGGGGCGTAACTCCCGGGGAGCTGTTTTTT. Translation gives CSVLPTGGVTPGELFF.

V is TRBV2 and J is TRBJ1-5; 8 bases match TRBD1. This CDR3 contains 14 residues. The V segment lost 5 bases and the J segment 7 bases; nucleotides outside the gene matches: 7. From germline, CDR1 is SNHLY and CDR2 FYNNEI. This CDR3 reads CASSRQGLGQPQHF. DNA for the CDR3: TGTGCCAGCAGTAGACAGGGGCTGGGGCAGCCCCAGCATTTT.

The V call is TRBV4-1, the J call TRBJ2-7, with 11 bases lining up with TRBD1. The CDR3 is made up of 18 amino acids. Germline V gene sequence: CDR1 MGHRA, CDR2 YSYEKL. The V and J ends lost 0 bases and 5 bases, in that order; junction bases with no gene match: 12. The chain's CDR3 is CASSQDGGPGQGGDEQYF. The CDR3 DNA is TGCGCCAGCAGCCAAGATGGGGGCCCGGGACAGGGGGGTGACGAGCAGTACTTC.

The CDR3 sequence: CASSQSKVRTGEGSQYF. CDR3 in DNA: TGCGCCAGCAGTCAATCGAAGGTGAGGACAGGGGAGGGGAGCCAGTACTTC. The J gene is TRBJ2-5, the V gene TRBV23-1; 9 bases map to TRBD1. TRBV23-1 is assigned to the ORF class and has an uncertain function. The CDR3 length is 17 residues. Unmatched junction bases numbered 15, after V lost 0 bases and J lost 10 bases.

The chain uses TRBV10-2 and TRBJ1-5; a possible D gene is TRBD1 (6 bases). V lost 5 bases and J 4 bases, leaving 9 bases between the germline ends. The germline V gene has CDR1 WSHSY and CDR2 SAAADI. The CDR3 has 13 residues. CDR3 loop: CASSTQGNQPQHF. The CDR3 coding sequence is TGCGCCAGCAGTACCCAGGGGAATCAGCCCCAGCATTTT.

V usage is TRBV28 and J usage is TRBJ1-2; 7 bases align to TRBD1. V lost 7 bases, J lost 6 bases, and 8 bases stayed unmatched. CDR3 length equals 13 residues. Germline loops: CDR1 MDHEN, CDR2 SYDVKM. This CDR3 reads CASMGEGADGYTF. The CDR3 DNA reads TGTGCCAGCATGGGGGAGGGGGCGGATGGCTACACCTTC.

The rearrangement uses TRBV6-6 and TRBJ2-7, with a possible D match to TRBD1 (7 bases). Trimming left V 0 bases short and J 5 bases short, with 14 bases between. The V gene's germline CDR1 is MNHNY and CDR2 SVGAGI (reference sequence). The CDR3 covers 15 residues. Here the CDR3 reads CASSYSPRGAHEQYF. In DNA, the CDR3 is TGTGCCAGCAGTTACTCGCCCAGGGGGGCTCACGAGCAGTACTTC.

This clone was seen only once. This sequence joins TRBV5-1 and TRBJ1-1; D remains ambiguous. With 3 bases removed from V and 0 bases from J, the gap between germline ends came to 9 bases. Germline CDR1 reads SGHRS; CDR2 reads YFSETQ. The CDR3 is made up of 14 amino acids. This CDR3 is CASSSEHMNTEAFF. CDR3 nucleotide sequence: TGCGCCAGCAGCTCGGAACACATGAACACTGAAGCTTTCTTT.

The chain is built from TRBV4-1 and TRBJ1-4; D is uncertain. Per germline, CDR1 MGHRA and CDR2 YSYEKL. The CDR3 totals 17 residues. Deletions cut 0 bases from V and 8 bases from J, with 19 bases between. In nucleotides, the CDR3 is TGCGCCAGCAGCCAAGATTTCGCGGGAGGGCTTGGGGAAAAACTGTTTTTT. This translates into CASSQDFAGGLGEKLFF.

The genes are TRBV19 and TRBJ1-5; 7 bases agree with TRBD1. Per germline, CDR1 LNHDA and CDR2 SQIVND (reference sequence). V dropped 2 bases and J dropped 2; count of bases not matched to a gene: 3. The CDR3 contains 15 residues. The CDR3 region is CASSIWDRGNQPQHF. The CDR3 nucleotides read TGTGCCAGTAGTATATGGGACAGAGGCAATCAGCCCCAGCATTTT.

CDR3 amino acids: CASSQDHYEQFF. CDR3 sequence (DNA): TGTGCCAGCAGCCAAGATCATTATGAGCAGTTCTTC. The rearrangement links TRBV4-2 to TRBJ2-1; D remains ambiguous. CDR1 LGHNA and CDR2 YNFKEQ come from the germline V gene. CDR3 length equals 12 residues. With 0 bases removed from V and 8 bases from J, the gap between germline ends came to 5 bases.

CDR3 sequence reads: CASSPDPGTEGYGYTF. The CDR3 coding sequence is TGCGCCAGCAGCCCCGACCCCGGGACAGAGGGCTATGGCTACACCTTC. This chain connects TRBV5-1 to TRBJ1-2; 7 positions match TRBD1. The CDR3 extends over 16 amino acids. CDR1 and CDR2 (germline): SGHRS, YFSETQ. The V segment lost 4 bases and the J segment 4 bases; nucleotides outside the gene matches: 13.

This chain joins TRBV2 and TRBJ2-1; tentatively, D is TRBD2 (6 bases). The V end lost 4 bases, the J end lost 1 base, and 14 bases lay between the germline ends. This CDR3 has 16 residues. The germline gives CDR1 SNHLY, CDR2 FYNNEI. Here the CDR3 reads CASSGGVSGSYNEQFF. The CDR3 DNA sequence: TGTGCCAGCAGTGGCGGTGTTAGCGGATCCTACAATGAGCAGTTCTTC.

This sequence joins TRBV2 and TRBJ1-2; D ambiguous. The CDR3 length is 15 residues. Germline V gives CDR1 SNHLY, CDR2 FYNNEI. The V end lost 8 bases, the J end lost 0 bases, and 16 bases lay between the germline ends. The CDR3 loop is CASALESQANYGYTF. CDR3 DNA sequence: TGTGCCAGCGCGCTGGAGTCCCAAGCTAACTATGGCTACACCTTC.

In its sample, this clone was seen once. The chain has TRBV20-1 and TRBJ2-5; 8 bases map to TRBD2. Per the germline V gene, CDR1 is DFQATT and CDR2 is SNEGSKA (reference sequence). This CDR3 contains 14 residues. V trimming: 3 bases; J trimming: 5 bases; junction bases outside the gene matches: 8. CDR3 bases: TGCAGTGCTAGTCTCCGGGAGGGCTGGGAGACCCAGTACTTC. It encodes CSASLREGWETQYF.

The chain recombines TRBV11-2 with TRBJ1-1; perhaps TRBD1 as D (6 bases). The germline gives CDR1 SGHAT, CDR2 FQNNGV. This CDR3 has 14 amino acids. V was pared by 1 base and J by 4 bases, with 10 bases between. The CDR3 here is CASSLAGGSTEAFF. The CDR3 DNA sequence: TGTGCCAGCAGCTTAGCCGGGGGCAGCACTGAAGCTTTCTTT.

The genes are TRBV29-1 and TRBJ2-3, with 7 bases that match TRBD1. Germline-derived CDR1 and CDR2 are SQVTM and ANQGSEA. This CDR3 comprises 15 residues. The V segment lost 8 bases and the J segment 0 bases; nucleotides outside the gene matches: 11. Here the CDR3 reads CSTKTGRYSTDTQYF. CDR3 nucleotide sequence: TGCAGCACAAAGACAGGGCGATATAGCACAGATACGCAGTATTTT.

V is TRBV3-1 (or the pseudogene TRBV3-2) and J is TRBJ2-5, with a possible D match to TRBD2 (6 bases). Germline V lookup: CDR1 LGHDT, CDR2 YNNKEL (reference sequence). The CDR3 is 13 residues long. The V gene lost 7 bases and the J gene lost 5 bases, with 14 bases spanning the gap. CDR3 residues: CASKSAGRETQYF. The CDR3 DNA follows: TGTGCCAGCAAGTCGGCAGGGAGGGAGACCCAGTACTTC.

The sample holds a few counts of this clone. The sample has other DNA sequences that encode this CDR3 too. This chain links TRBV10-3 with TRBJ2-1; weak D call: TRBD1 (9 bases). CDR1 is ENHRY, CDR2 SYGVKD, per germline. The CDR3 is 17 amino acids. Written as DNA, the CDR3 is TGTCCCAGCCGTGCGGGGGGCGGGGGGACAGGGTCGAATGAGCAGTTCTTC. Its protein product is CPSRAGGGGTGSNEQFF.

This chain connects TRBV28 to TRBJ1-2, with D uncertain. From germline, CDR1 is MDHEN and CDR2 SYDVKM. The CDR3 length is 12 residues. Trimming took 1 base from V and 8 from J, leaving 8 bases between them. The CDR3 region is CASSLLERGYTF. Here the CDR3 DNA reads TGTGCCAGCAGTTTATTAGAGCGGGGCTACACCTTC.

This clone was counted a single time. This chain connects TRBV5-1 to TRBJ1-2; 8 nucleotides agree with TRBD1. With 4 bases clipped from V and 1 base from J, the junction kept 9 bases outside the gene matches. Looked up from germline, CDR1 is SGHRS and CDR2 is YFSETQ. The CDR3 is 16 residues long. The CDR3 loop is CASSRTQGADNYGYTF. The CDR3 DNA reads as TGCGCCAGCAGCAGAACGCAGGGGGCCGATAACTATGGCTACACCTTC.

This clone showed up just once. The gene calls are TRBV27 and TRBJ1-6; D not resolved. V shed 5 bases and J shed 6 bases, with 20 bases lying between them. CDR1 is MNHEY, CDR2 SMNVEV, per germline (reference sequence). The CDR3 is 17 amino acids. In DNA form, the CDR3 reads TGTGCCAGCAGTGCGACAAGACCGGGCCGCCCTAATTCACCCCTCCACTTT. Its translation is CASSATRPGRPNSPLHF.

The chain combines TRBV5-1 with TRBJ1-5; 7 bases match TRBD1. The CDR3 totals 17 residues. The J segment lost 7 bases and the V segment lost 3 bases, leaving 16 bases of the junction unmatched. Germline CDR1 and CDR2: SGHRS and YFSETQ. The CDR3 nucleotides are TGCGCCAGCAGCTCCCAGCCCCTAACAGGGGACGGACAGCCCCAGCATTTT. Translation: CASSSQPLTGDGQPQHF.

The CDR3 reads CASSQLRETQYF. CDR3 bases: TGTGCCAGCTCACAACTACGAGAGACCCAGTACTTC. The chain carries TRBV18 and TRBJ2-5; D remains ambiguous. Germline CDR1 and CDR2: KGHSH and LQKENI. The V and J ends lost 4 bases and 4 bases respectively, with 7 bases between them. The CDR3 sequence is 12 residues long.

The rearrangement links TRBV7-9 to TRBJ2-5, with D possibly being TRBD1 or TRBD2 (6 bases each). Germline CDR1 is SEHNR and CDR2 is FQNEAQ (reference sequence). V lost 7 bases, J lost 4 bases, and 25 bases lay in between. CDR3 length: 17 residues. The CDR3: CASTMIRVSGAVETQYF. The CDR3 nucleotides read TGTGCCAGCACCATGATCAGGGTATCGGGGGCGGTAGAGACCCAGTACTTC.

The CDR3: CATKGTEGTYEQYF. CDR3 in DNA: TGTGCCACCAAAGGGACTGAAGGAACCTACGAGCAGTACTTC. The chain uses TRBV10-3 and TRBJ2-7; possible D gene TRBD2, 6 bases. This CDR3 has 14 residues. Per germline, CDR1 ENHRY and CDR2 SYGVKD. The V end was cut by 10 bases, the J end by 2 bases, with 18 bases between.